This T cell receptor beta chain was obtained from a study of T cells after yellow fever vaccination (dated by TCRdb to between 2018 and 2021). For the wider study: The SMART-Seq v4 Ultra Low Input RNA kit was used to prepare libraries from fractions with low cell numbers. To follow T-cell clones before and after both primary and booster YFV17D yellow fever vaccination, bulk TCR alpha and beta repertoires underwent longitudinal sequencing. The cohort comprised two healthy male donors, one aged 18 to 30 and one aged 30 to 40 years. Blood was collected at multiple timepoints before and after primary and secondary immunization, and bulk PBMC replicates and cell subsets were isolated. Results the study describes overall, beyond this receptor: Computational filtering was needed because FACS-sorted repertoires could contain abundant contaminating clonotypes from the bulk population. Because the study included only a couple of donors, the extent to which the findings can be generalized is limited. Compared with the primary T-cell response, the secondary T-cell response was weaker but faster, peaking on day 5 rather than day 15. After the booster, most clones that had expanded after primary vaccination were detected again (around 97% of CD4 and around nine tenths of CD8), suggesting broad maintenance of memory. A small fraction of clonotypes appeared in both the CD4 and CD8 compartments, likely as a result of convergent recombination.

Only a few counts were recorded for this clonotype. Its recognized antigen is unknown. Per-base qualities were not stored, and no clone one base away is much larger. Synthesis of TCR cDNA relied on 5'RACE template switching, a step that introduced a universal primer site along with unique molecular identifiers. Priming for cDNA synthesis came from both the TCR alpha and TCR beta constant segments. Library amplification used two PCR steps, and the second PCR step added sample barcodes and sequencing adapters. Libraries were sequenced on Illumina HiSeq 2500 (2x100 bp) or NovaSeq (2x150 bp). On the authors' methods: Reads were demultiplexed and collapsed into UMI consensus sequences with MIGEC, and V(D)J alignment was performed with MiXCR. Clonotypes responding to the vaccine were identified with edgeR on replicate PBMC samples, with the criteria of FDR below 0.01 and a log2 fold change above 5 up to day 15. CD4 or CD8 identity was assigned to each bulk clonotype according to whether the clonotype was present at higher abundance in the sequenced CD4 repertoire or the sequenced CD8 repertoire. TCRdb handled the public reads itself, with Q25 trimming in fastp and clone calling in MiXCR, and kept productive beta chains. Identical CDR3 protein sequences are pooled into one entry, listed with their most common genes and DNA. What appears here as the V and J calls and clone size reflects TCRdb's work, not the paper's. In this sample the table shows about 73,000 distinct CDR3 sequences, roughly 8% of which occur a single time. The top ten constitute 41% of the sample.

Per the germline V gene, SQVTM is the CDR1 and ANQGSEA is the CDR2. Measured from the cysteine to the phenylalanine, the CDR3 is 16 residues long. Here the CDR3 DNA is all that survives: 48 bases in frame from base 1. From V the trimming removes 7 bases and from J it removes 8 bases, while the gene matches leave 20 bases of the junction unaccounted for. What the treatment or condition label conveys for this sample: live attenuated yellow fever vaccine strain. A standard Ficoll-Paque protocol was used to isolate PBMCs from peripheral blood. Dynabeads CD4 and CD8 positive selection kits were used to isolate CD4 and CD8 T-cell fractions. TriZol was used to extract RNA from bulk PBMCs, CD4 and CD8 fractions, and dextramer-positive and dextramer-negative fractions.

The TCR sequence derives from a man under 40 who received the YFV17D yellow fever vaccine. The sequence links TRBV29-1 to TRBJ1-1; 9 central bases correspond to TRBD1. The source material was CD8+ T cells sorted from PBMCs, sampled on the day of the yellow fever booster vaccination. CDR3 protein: CSAWRGQGSPSPEAFF. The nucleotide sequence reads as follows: TGCAGCGCTTGGCGGGGACAGGGTTCACCCTCCCCCGAAGCTTTCTTT.